This T cell receptor (beta chain) was identified in a study of cytomegalovirus exposure and HLA in healthy donors. A multiplex PCR was run with 60 Vbeta primers and 13 Jbeta primers. The method was immunoSEQ multiplex PCR; TCRdb's version includes in-frame clones alone and lacks a portion of them. The sample includes about 120,000 clones, less than 80% of them seen just once. Points from the study as a whole: With later analysis, a missense DCLRE1C variant became linked to TCR beta V- and J-gene trimming.

Turning to this clone: Its antigen is currently unknown.

CDR3 length equals 12 residues. Trimming shortened V by 5 bases and J by 0 bases, and 5 bases separated the two germline ends. Germline assignment: CDR1 MNHEY and CDR2 SMNVEV (reference sequence). The sequenced sample was PBMCs. The source of this sequence is a man aged 35 to 55 in good health and CMV-seropositive. V gene TRBV27 combines with J gene TRBJ2-7; D is undetermined. CDR3 sequence: CASSPSSYEQYF. Here the CDR3 DNA reads TGTGCCAGCAGTCCCAGCTCCTACGAGCAGTACTTC.